A selection of T cell receptor beta chains follows, all from one sample in a study of blood T cell repertoires in COVID-19. Method: immunoSEQ multiplex PCR; TCRdb's copy keeps in-frame clones and lacks some. Among approximately 120,000 clones, around 76% were seen once, and the ten largest hold 6%. Material: peripheral blood. The receptors were sampled from an older man with COVID-19, enrolled during active disease. The CDR3 runs from the conserved cysteine through the conserved F or W. A D gene is named only where the DNA matches it firmly. A clone size is listed for some rows: how often the clone was seen (once, few, many), or a class if it is expanded.

d_gene	v_gene	abundance	j_gene	CDR3aa	CDR3nt
TRBD2	TRBV2	.	TRBJ2-7	CASSEGAGGAYEQYF	TGTGCCAGCAGTGAAGGGGCGGGGGGGGCTTACGAGCAGTACTTC
.	TRBV5-4	.	TRBJ1-1	CASSLVGAKNTEAFF	TGTGCCAGCAGCTTGGTAGGGGCCAAGAACACTGAAGCTTTCTTT
.	TRBV9	.	TRBJ1-6	CASSVGADNSPLHF	TGTGCCAGCAGCGTAGGGGCCGATAATTCACCCCTCCACTTT
.	TRBV7-6	.	TRBJ2-1	CASSSLGGTYNEQFF	TGTGCCAGCAGCTCGCTTGGAGGTACCTACAATGAGCAGTTCTTC
TRBD1	TRBV28	.	TRBJ1-5	CASSLTGTGGSNQPQHF	TGTGCCAGCAGTTTAACCGGGACAGGCGGGAGCAATCAGCCCCAGCATTTT
TRBD2	TRBV19	.	TRBJ2-3	CASSMTGGRAVTQYF	TGTGCCAGTAGTATGACTGGCGGGAGGGCCGTAACGCAGTATTTT
TRBD1	TRBV9	.	TRBJ1-3	CASSVANRGSGNTIYF	TGTGCCAGCAGCGTAGCTAACAGGGGATCTGGAAACACCATATATTTT
TRBD1	TRBV15	few	TRBJ1-3	CATSPGQPTSGNTIYF	TGTGCCACCAGTCCGGGACAGCCAACCTCTGGAAACACCATATATTTT
.	TRBV18	.	TRBJ1-2	CASSPAGTPGDGYTF	TGTGCCAGCTCACCGGCAGGGACCCCAGGGGATGGCTACACCTTC
TRBD2	TRBV6-6	.	TRBJ2-2	CASRSLSGTNTGELFF	TGTGCCAGCAGATCCCTTAGCGGGACGAACACCGGGGAGCTGTTTTTT
TRBD2	TRBV19	few	TRBJ2-7	CASKAGAAYEQYF	TGTGCCAGTAAGGCGGGAGCAGCATACGAGCAGTACTTC